Listed below are T cell receptor beta chains from one sample, sequenced in a study of blood T cell repertoires in COVID-19. TCRdb's table, derived via immunoSEQ multiplex PCR, lists solely in-frame clones and lacks some. The table includes roughly 200,000 clones, about 79% detected once. Material: peripheral blood. These receptors came from a human donor in a cohort sampled during active COVID-19. CDR3s include the opening cysteine and the closing phenylalanine or tryptophan. A D gene is named only where the DNA matches it firmly. Clone size appears in some rows only: once, few, many, or a class for an expanded clone.

V,size,D,J,CDR3,DNA
TRBV6-5,-,-,TRBJ1-2,CASRTYLQGDGYTF,TGTGCCAGCAGGACTTACCTCCAAGGAGATGGCTACACCTTC
TRBV5-4,once,-,TRBJ2-2,CASSLLGAQPTGELFF,TGTGCCAGCAGCTTGCTAGGAGCCCAACCGACCGGGGAGCTGTTTTTT
TRBV18,once,-,TRBJ2-1,CASSRQYNEQFF,TGTGCCAGCTCACGACAGTACAATGAGCAGTTCTTC
TRBV5-1,once,TRBD1,TRBJ2-7,CASSLSGGNAYEQYF,TGCGCCAGCAGCTTGTCAGGGGGCAACGCCTACGAGCAGTACTTC
TRBV28,-,-,TRBJ2-6,CASSADSSGANVLTF,TGTGCCAGCAGCGCCGACAGCTCTGGGGCCAACGTCCTGACTTTC
TRBV2,-,TRBD1,TRBJ1-4,CASSKTGGQGEKLFF,TGTGCCAGCAGTAAAACAGGGGGCCAGGGTGAAAAACTGTTTTTT
TRBV11-3,-,TRBD2,TRBJ2-2,CASSLVSLGAGTGELFF,TGTGCCAGCAGCTTAGTATCCCTCGGAGCGGGGACCGGGGAGCTGTTTTTT
TRBV24-1,-,TRBD1,TRBJ2-1,CATAGTGEPNEQFF,TGTGCCACCGCCGGGACAGGGGAACCAAATGAGCAGTTCTTC
TRBV28,-,-,TRBJ2-7,CASSWGSIGGYEQYF,TGTGCCAGCTCCTGGGGGTCGATCGGGGGCTACGAGCAGTACTTC
TRBV18,-,TRBD2,TRBJ2-1,CASSPSLAGSSYNEQFF,TGTGCCAGCTCACCTTCGCTAGCGGGCAGCTCCTACAATGAGCAGTTCTTC
TRBV2,-,-,TRBJ1-1,CASSESWANTEAFF,TGTGCCAGCAGTGAATCCTGGGCGAACACTGAAGCTTTCTTT
TRBV12-5,-,TRBD2,TRBJ2-3,CASGIPGLAGYTDTQYF,TGTGCTAGTGGAATCCCGGGACTAGCGGGGTACACAGATACGCAGTATTTT
TRBV29-1,-,TRBD1,TRBJ2-2,CSAGTGDTGELFF,TGCAGCGCCGGGACAGGGGACACCGGGGAGCTGTTTTTT
TRBV19,-,-,TRBJ2-2,CASSILSTSQNTGELFF,TGTGCCAGTAGTATCCTCTCGACTAGTCAGAACACCGGGGAGCTGTTTTTT
TRBV6-5,few,TRBD1,TRBJ1-2,CAVGTGVYGYTF,TGTGCCGTCGGGACAGGGGTCTATGGCTACACCTTC
TRBV5-3,once,TRBD1,TRBJ1-4,CARSLRVGTGFCNEKLFF,TGTGCCAGAAGCTTGCGAGTTGGGACAGGTTTTTGTAACGAAAAACTGTTTTTT
TRBV2,-,-,TRBJ2-7,CASRGRQTYEQYF,TGTGCCAGCAGGGGGCGACAGACCTACGAGCAGTACTTC
TRBV7-2,once,-,TRBJ2-2,CASSLRHGGELFF,TGTGCCAGCAGCTTAAGACACGGCGGGGAGCTGTTTTTT
TRBV10-2,once,TRBD2,TRBJ2-5,CASRLAGAGETQYF,TGCGCCAGCAGGCTAGCGGGAGCAGGAGAGACCCAGTACTTC
TRBV1,few,-,TRBJ2-3,CTSSQGVNFRGRGTDTQYF,TGCACCAGCAGCCAGGGAGTAAACTTCAGGGGAAGGGGCACAGATACGCAGTATTTT
TRBV6-5,-,-,TRBJ2-6,CASKITGIGANVLTF,TGTGCCAGCAAGATTACAGGGATTGGGGCCAACGTCCTGACTTTC
TRBV5-1,-,-,TRBJ2-3,CASRGGSNTDTQYF,TGCGCCAGCAGGGGGGGATCGAACACAGATACGCAGTATTTT
TRBV20-1,-,-,TRBJ2-7,CSASGGPNYSYEQYF,TGCAGTGCTAGTGGGGGGCCCAACTACTCCTACGAGCAGTACTTC
TRBV7-2,-,TRBD2,TRBJ2-3,CASRALAGFTDTQYF,TGTGCCAGCCGGGCCCTAGCGGGATTCACAGATACGCAGTATTTT
TRBV7-9,few,-,TRBJ1-2,CASSINPRGGYTF,TGTGCCAGCAGCATAAATCCAAGGGGTGGCTACACCTTC
TRBV27,once,-,TRBJ1-1,CASRRTDFTEAFF,TGTGCCAGCAGACGGACAGATTTCACTGAAGCTTTCTTT
TRBV12-3/TRBV12-4,-,-,TRBJ2-5,CASSLKGGETQYF,TGTGCCAGCAGTTTAAAGGGGGGGGAGACCCAGTACTTC
TRBV3-1/TRBV3-2,-,-,TRBJ2-7,CASSQEGRRESYEQYF,TGTGCCAGCAGCCAAGAGGGCAGGAGGGAAAGCTACGAGCAGTACTTC
TRBV18,-,TRBD1,TRBJ2-7,CASSPGDRGSYEQYF,TGTGCCAGCTCACCGGGGGACAGGGGGAGTTACGAGCAGTACTTC
TRBV14,-,-,TRBJ1-1,CASSQDAWGRRNTEAFF,TGTGCCAGCAGCCAAGATGCGTGGGGGCGCAGGAACACTGAAGCTTTCTTT
TRBV6-5,-,-,TRBJ1-4,CASRRNEKLFF,TGTGCCAGCAGGAGGAATGAAAAACTGTTTTTT
TRBV2,-,TRBD1,TRBJ2-5,CASSDWTGGYETQYF,TGTGCCAGCAGTGATTGGACAGGGGGTTACGAGACCCAGTACTTC